Presented here are 4 T cell receptor beta chains from one specimen sequenced in a study of shared clonotypes between healthy human individuals. Here immunoSEQ multiplex PCR was the method, and the copy in TCRdb shows in-frame clones only, minus some. Here the sample spans 2,500,000 or so clones, more than 85% being singletons. The material sequenced was naive CD4+ T cells from PBMCs. The subset denotes: CD45RA+ positively selected. These receptor sequences come from a man younger than 35 in good health. Some clones in this sample may be carry-over from other donors' samples.

Concerning this clone itself: The sample holds other DNA sequences that translate to the same CDR3. V is TRBV5-1 and J is TRBJ2-7; TRBD2 aligns across 13 bases. The CDR3 runs 16 residues. CDR1 and CDR2 from the germline V gene are SGHRS and YFSETQ. V gave up 5 bases and J gave up 1 base; unmatched junction bases: 6. CDR3 loop: CASRRTSGRESYEQYF. The CDR3 region has the DNA TGCGCCAGCAGGAGGACTAGCGGGAGAGAGTCCTACGAGCAGTACTTC.

Comments on this clone: The sample contains more than one DNA sequence encoding this CDR3. V gene TRBV7-3 combines with J gene TRBJ2-7; D unresolved. CDR1 SGHTA and CDR2 FQGTGA come from the germline V gene. There are 13 residues in the CDR3. The V end was cut by 2 bases, the J end by 3 bases, with 8 bases between. The CDR3 reads CASSLGPDYEQYF. The CDR3 coding sequence is TGTGCCAGCAGCTTAGGTCCGGACTACGAGCAGTACTTC.

The chain is built from TRBV14 and TRBJ2-3, with 11 bases fitting TRBD2. V lost 4 bases and J lost 8; bases outside the gene matches: 5. Germline CDR1 reads SGHDN; CDR2 reads FVKESK. The CDR3 contains 14 residues. CDR3 sequence: CASSRLAGGLTQYF. The CDR3 nucleotides are TGTGCCAGCAGCCGTCTAGCGGGGGGTCTTACGCAGTATTTT.

V and J are TRBV9 and TRBJ1-1, with TRBD1 as a possible D gene (5 bases). The germline V gene has CDR1 SGDLS and CDR2 YYNGEE. CDR3 length: 12 residues. Trimming stripped 0 bases from V and 7 bases from J, with 7 bases between. Here the CDR3 reads CASSVGDGEAFF. CDR3 nucleotide sequence: TGTGCCAGCAGCGTAGGGGACGGTGAAGCTTTCTTT.